The T cell receptor (beta chain) described here comes from a study of radiation and T cells in renal cell carcinoma. The study's findings and limits: In nephrectomy-only tumors, top 100 clonotypes averaged approximately 40%, versus around 50% irradiated. Compared with controls, irradiated tumors had more, larger dominant CDR3 motifs.

CDR1 and CDR2 (germline): PRHDT, FYEKMQ (reference sequence). V was shortened by 6 bases and J by 4 bases, with 13 bases between the two germline ends. This CDR3 has 14 amino acids. This clone was found many times. Antigen: not known. The repertoire was sequenced with immunoSEQ multiplex PCR; TCRdb's copy has only in-frame clones and lacks some. The profile covers about 16,000 clones, with around 50% appearing a single time and roughly 37% taken by the ten largest. Noted treatment: 15 Gy SBRT to primary tumor, nephrectomy 4 weeks later. The sequenced sample was tumor tissue, obtained from a patient whose treatment included radiotherapy and nephrectomy. The sequence was obtained from a woman aged 55-70 years with renal cell carcinoma. This chain links TRBV13 with TRBJ2-1; D may be TRBD1 (6 bases). The CDR3 bases are TGTGCCAGCAGTGGACAGCCTCAATACAATGAGCAGTTCTTC. It yields the protein CASSGQPQYNEQFF.